These 13 T cell receptor beta chains came from one sample sequenced in a study of T cell repertoires in cytomegalovirus infection. MiXCR, applied by TCRdb to the reads, yields one record per CDR3 protein. Of under 200,000 distinct CDR3 sequences in the sample, 8% to 10% were seen once. Sequenced sample: PBMCs. The receptors were sampled from a human donor in good health (CMV status not recorded). Some clones in this sample may be carry-over from other donors' samples.

In this sample, this clonotype turned up many times. V and J are TRBV7-8 and TRBJ1-1; TRBD1 matches 7 bases. The CDR3 runs to 15 residues. J lost 3 bases, V lost 1 base, and 5 bases had no gene match. The V gene's germline CDR1 is SGHVS and CDR2 FQNEAQ. CDR3 sequence reads: CASSLDSGGDTEAFF. CDR3 nucleotides: TGTGCCAGCAGCTTAGATTCAGGGGGGGACACTGAAGCTTTCTTT.

This clonotype came up a few times. This sequence joins TRBV18 and TRBJ1-2; D may be TRBD1 (6 bases). This CDR3 spans 17 amino acids. Trimming stripped 3 bases from V and 4 bases from J, with 21 bases between. Germline assignment: CDR1 KGHSH and CDR2 LQKENI. CDR3 DNA: TGTGCCAGCTCACCGGATACCCGAGTTGGGGGCTTCTATGGCTACACCTTC. Amino acid sequence: CASSPDTRVGGFYGYTF.

This clonotype has more than one count but fewer than ten. V and J are TRBV19 and TRBJ1-3; no clear D. Between the trimmed V and J ends, which lost 5 bases and 4 bases, there was a span of 15 bases. Germline-derived CDR1 and CDR2 are LNHDA and SQIVND (reference sequence). The CDR3 spans 15 residues. The CDR3 reads CASSPSGGGGNTIYF. CDR3 nucleotides: TGTGCCAGTAGTCCGTCTGGCGGAGGAGGAAACACCATATATTTT.

This clonotype was counted between two and nine times. This chain uses TRBV18 with TRBJ1-1; unclear D gene. The CDR3 has 15 residues. Germline lookup yields CDR1 KGHSH and CDR2 LQKENI. Trimming removed 5 bases at V and 6 bases at J, with 19 bases between. For the CDR3, the DNA is TGTGCCAGCTCAGCAAAGGGCGGGCCTTGGGCTGAAGCTTTCTTT. Its translation is CASSAKGGPWAEAFF.

This clonotype was counted at least ten times. The J gene is TRBJ2-7, the V gene TRBV6-1, with a possible D match to TRBD1 (6 bases). The CDR3 has 13 amino acids. Germline assignment: CDR1 MNHNS and CDR2 SASEGT. V was clipped by 5 bases and J by 3 bases, with 11 bases between them. The CDR3 coding sequence is TGTGCCAGCAGTCCACAGGGTTTCTACGAGCAGTACTTC. Encoded protein: CASSPQGFYEQYF.

This clonotype was seen a handful of times. This chain uses TRBV28 with TRBJ2-3; 12 positions match TRBD2. Germline V CDR1 and CDR2: MDHEN, SYDVKM. CDR3 length: 16 amino acids. V shed 1 base and J 3 bases; nucleotides not matched to a gene: 2. The CDR3 here is CASSLYTSGRTDTQYF. In DNA form, the CDR3 reads TGTGCCAGCAGTTTATACACTAGCGGGAGGACAGATACGCAGTATTTT. Full variable domain (rest looked up from reference TRBV28 and TRBJ2-3): DVKVTQSSRYLVKRTGEKVFLECVQDMDHENMFWYRQDPGLGLRLIYFSYDVKMKEKGDIPEGYSVSREKKERFSLILESASTNQTSMYLCASSLYTSGRTDTQYFGPGTRLTVL.

This clonotype was seen more than once but under ten times. This sequence joins TRBV6-5 and TRBJ2-6, with 7 bases identical to TRBD1. The CDR3 loop spans 15 amino acids. CDR1 is MNHEY, CDR2 SVGAGI, per germline. V lost 6 bases to trimming and J lost 3 bases; unmatched junction nucleotides: 5. As DNA, the CDR3 is TGTGCCAGCAGGGTCGACAGGGTTGGGGCCAACGTCCTGACTTTC. Encoded protein: CASRVDRVGANVLTF.

The chain links TRBV24-1 to TRBJ2-1, with a tentative D call TRBD1 (6 bases). The V end lost 9 bases, the J end lost 7 bases, and 18 bases lay between the germline ends. From germline, CDR1 is KGHDR and CDR2 SFDVKD. The CDR3 runs to 14 residues. CDR3 sequence (DNA): TGTGCCACCTCGGGGACACAGGGTGGGAATGAGCAGTTCTTC. Translating it yields CATSGTQGGNEQFF.

This clonotype was recorded a few times. V and J are TRBV6-2 or TRBV6-3 and TRBJ2-7, with 8 bases fitting TRBD2. The J segment lost 4 bases and the V segment lost 6 bases, leaving 5 bases of the junction unmatched. This CDR3 has 13 amino acids. Germline V CDR1 and CDR2: MNHEY, SVGEGT. CDR3 bases: TGTGCCAGCAGGGAGCCTAGCGGGTACGAGCAGTACTTC. Translated, it gives CASREPSGYEQYF.

Points on this clonotype: Possible read error: a much larger clone is one base away. V gene TRBV11-2 combines with J gene TRBJ1-6; D is uncertain. Germline V lookup: CDR1 SGHAT, CDR2 FQNNGV. V was trimmed by 7 bases and J by 2 bases, leaving 18 bases between them. The CDR3 is 17 residues long. For the CDR3, the DNA is TGTGCCAGCAACCAACTATCAATCGTACCCTATAATTCACCCCTCCACTTT. It translates to CASNQLSIVPYNSPLHF. The full variable domain, its missing parts supplied by reference TRBV11-2 and TRBJ1-6, is EAGVAQSPRYKIIEKRQSVAFWCNPISGHATLYWYQQILGQGPKLLIQFQNNGVVDDSQLPKDRFSAERLKGVDSTLKIQPAKLEDSAVYLCASNQLSIVPYNSPLHFGNGTRLTVT.

This clonotype was seen at least ten times. The chain uses TRBV7-2 and TRBJ2-7; D not resolved. Germline V gene lookup returns CDR1 SGHTA and CDR2 FQGNSA. V was shortened by 5 bases and J by 3 bases, with 11 bases between the two germline ends. The CDR3 is 13 residues long. This CDR3 reads CASSPPWGYEQYF. The CDR3 coding sequence is TGTGCCAGCAGCCCCCCCTGGGGCTACGAGCAGTACTTC.

The chain employs TRBV23-1 and TRBJ2-2; D remains ambiguous. TRBV23-1 is classed as an ORF, of uncertain function. The CDR3 has 14 amino acids. Trimming pared 2 bases from V and 0 bases from J, leaving 4 bases between. Here the CDR3 reads CASSQQSNTGELFF. The DNA of the CDR3 is TGCGCCAGCAGTCAACAGTCGAACACCGGGGAGCTGTTTTTT.

The table lists this clonotype with many counts. CDR3 sequence reads: CASSLQSGKTGANVLTF. The CDR3 DNA reads TGTGCCAGCAGTTTACAGAGCGGGAAGACTGGGGCCAACGTCCTGACTTTC. This chain joins TRBV28 and TRBJ2-6; 7 bases are a match to TRBD2. J gave up 2 bases and V 2 bases, and 6 bases lay outside the gene matches. The CDR3 length is 17 residues. Per the germline V gene, CDR1 is MDHEN and CDR2 is SYDVKM. The complete variable domain, with remaining parts taken from reference TRBV28 and TRBJ2-6, reads DVKVTQSSRYLVKRTGEKVFLECVQDMDHENMFWYRQDPGLGLRLIYFSYDVKMKEKGDIPEGYSVSREKKERFSLILESASTNQTSMYLCASSLQSGKTGANVLTFGAGSRLTVL.